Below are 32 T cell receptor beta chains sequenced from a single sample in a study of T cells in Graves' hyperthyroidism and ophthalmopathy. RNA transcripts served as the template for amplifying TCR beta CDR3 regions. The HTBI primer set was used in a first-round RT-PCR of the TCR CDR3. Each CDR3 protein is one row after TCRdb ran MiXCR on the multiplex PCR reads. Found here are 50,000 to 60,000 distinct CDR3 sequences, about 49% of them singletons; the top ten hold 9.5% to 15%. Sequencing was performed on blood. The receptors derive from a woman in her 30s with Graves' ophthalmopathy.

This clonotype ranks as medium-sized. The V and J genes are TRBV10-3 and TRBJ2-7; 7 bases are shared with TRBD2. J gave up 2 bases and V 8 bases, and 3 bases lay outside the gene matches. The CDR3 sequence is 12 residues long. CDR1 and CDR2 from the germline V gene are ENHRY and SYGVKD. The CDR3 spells CAILSGTYEQYF. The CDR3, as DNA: TGTGCCATCCTAAGCGGGACCTACGAGCAGTACTTC.

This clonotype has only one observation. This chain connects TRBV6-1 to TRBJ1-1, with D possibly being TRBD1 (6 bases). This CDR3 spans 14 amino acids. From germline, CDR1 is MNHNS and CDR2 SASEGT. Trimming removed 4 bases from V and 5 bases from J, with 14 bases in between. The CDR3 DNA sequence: TGTGCCAGCAGTGTGAAGGGGGAGAGGACTGAAGCTTTCTTT. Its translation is CASSVKGERTEAFF.

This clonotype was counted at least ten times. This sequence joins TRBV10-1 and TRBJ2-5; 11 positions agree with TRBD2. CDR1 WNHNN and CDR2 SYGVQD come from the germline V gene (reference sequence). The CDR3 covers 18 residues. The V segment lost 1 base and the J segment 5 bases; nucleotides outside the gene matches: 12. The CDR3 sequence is CASSECGTSGLKGETQYF. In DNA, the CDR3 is TGCGCCAGCAGTGAGTGTGGGACTAGCGGATTGAAAGGTGAGACCCAGTACTTC.

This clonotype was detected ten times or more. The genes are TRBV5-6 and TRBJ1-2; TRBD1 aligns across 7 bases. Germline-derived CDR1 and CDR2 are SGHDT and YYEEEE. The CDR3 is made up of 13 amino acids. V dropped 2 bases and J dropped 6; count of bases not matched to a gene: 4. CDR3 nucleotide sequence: TGTGCCAGCAGCTTTCGAACAGGGGATGGCTACACCTTC. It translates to CASSFRTGDGYTF.

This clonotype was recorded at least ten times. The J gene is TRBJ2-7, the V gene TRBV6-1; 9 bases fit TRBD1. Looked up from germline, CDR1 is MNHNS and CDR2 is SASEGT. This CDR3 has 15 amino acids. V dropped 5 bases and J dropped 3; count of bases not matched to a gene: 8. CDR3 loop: CASSPAQGASYEQYF. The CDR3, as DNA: TGTGCCAGCAGTCCGGCACAGGGGGCTAGCTACGAGCAGTACTTC.

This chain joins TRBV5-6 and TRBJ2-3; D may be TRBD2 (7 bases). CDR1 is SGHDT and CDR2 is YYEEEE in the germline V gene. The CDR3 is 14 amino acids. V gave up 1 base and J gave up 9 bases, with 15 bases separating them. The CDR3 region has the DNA TGTGCCAGCAGCTTGCTCTCAGGGGAGGGGACGCAGTATTTT. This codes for CASSLLSGEGTQYF.

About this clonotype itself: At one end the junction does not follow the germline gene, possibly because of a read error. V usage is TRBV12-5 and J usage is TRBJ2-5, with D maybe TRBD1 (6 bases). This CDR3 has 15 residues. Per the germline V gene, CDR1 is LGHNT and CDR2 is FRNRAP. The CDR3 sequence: CASGFGQMGRETQYF. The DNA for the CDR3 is TGTGCTAGTGGTTTCGGACAGATGGGGAGAGAGACTCAGTACTTC.

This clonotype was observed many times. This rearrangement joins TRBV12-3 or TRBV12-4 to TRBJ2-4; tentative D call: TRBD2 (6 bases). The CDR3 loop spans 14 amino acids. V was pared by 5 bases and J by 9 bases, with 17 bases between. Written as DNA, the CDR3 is TGTGCCAGCAGTCTGAGTCCGACTAGTGGCATTCAGTACTTC. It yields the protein CASSLSPTSGIQYF.

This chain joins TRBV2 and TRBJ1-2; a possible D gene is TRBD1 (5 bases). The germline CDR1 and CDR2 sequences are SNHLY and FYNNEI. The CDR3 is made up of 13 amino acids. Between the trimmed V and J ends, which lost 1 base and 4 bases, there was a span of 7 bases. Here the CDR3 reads CASSEGGGYGYTF. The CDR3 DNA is TGTGCCAGCAGTGAAGGGGGCGGCTATGGCTACACCTTC. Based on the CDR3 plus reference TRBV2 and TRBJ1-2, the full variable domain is EPEVTQTPSHQVTQMGQEVILRCVPISNHLYFYWYRQILGQKVEFLVSFYNNEISEKSEIFDDQFSVERPDGSNFTLKIRSTKLEDSAMYFCASSEGGGYGYTFGSGTRLTVV.

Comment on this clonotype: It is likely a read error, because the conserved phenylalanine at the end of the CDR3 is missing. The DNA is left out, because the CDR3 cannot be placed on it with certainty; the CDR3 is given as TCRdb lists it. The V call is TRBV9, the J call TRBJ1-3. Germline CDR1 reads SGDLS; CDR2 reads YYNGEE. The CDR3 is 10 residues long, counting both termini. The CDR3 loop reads CASSVAGSGT.

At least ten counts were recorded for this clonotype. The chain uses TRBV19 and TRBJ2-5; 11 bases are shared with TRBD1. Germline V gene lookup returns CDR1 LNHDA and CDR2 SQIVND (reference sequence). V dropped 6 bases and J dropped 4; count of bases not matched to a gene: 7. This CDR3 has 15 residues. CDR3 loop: CASSPGTGGGETQYF. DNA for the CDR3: TGTGCCAGTAGCCCCGGGACAGGGGGTGGAGAGACCCAGTACTTC.

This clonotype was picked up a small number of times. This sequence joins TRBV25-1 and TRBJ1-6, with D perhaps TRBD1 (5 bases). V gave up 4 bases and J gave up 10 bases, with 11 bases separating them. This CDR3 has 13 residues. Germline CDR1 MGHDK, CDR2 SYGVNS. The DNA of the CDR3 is TGTGCCAGCAGTGGGTGGGGCGGGTCACCCCTCCACTTT. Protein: CASSGWGGSPLHF.

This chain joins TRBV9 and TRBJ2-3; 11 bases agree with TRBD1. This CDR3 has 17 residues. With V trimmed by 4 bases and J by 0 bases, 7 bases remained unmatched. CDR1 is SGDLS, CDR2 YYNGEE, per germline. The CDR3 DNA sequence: TGTGCCAGCAGCCCTAGGGGGACAGGGGGTAGCACAGATACGCAGTATTTT. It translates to CASSPRGTGGSTDTQYF. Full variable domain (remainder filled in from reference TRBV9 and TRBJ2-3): DSGVTQTPKHLITATGQRVTLRCSPRSGDLSVYWYQQSLDQGLQFLIQYYNGEERAKGNILERFSAQQFPDLHSELNLSSLELGDSALYFCASSPRGTGGSTDTQYFGPGTRLTVL.

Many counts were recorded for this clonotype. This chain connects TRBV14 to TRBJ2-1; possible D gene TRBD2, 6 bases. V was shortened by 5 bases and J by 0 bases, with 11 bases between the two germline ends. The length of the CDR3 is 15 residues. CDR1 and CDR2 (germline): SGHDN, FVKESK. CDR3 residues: CASSDIGGSYNEQFF. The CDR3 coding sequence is TGTGCCAGCAGCGATATCGGGGGCTCCTACAATGAGCAGTTCTTC.

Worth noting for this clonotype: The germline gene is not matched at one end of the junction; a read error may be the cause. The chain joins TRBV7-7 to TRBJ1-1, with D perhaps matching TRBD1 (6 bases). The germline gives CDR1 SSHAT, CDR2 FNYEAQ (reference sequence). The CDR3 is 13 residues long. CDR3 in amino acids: CASSLRGRTEAFF. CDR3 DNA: TGTGCTAGCAGCTTGAGGGGGAGGACTGAAGCTTTCTTT. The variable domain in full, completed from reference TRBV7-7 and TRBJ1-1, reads GAGVSQSPRYKVTKRGQDVTLRCDPISSHATLYWYQQALGQGPEFLTYFNYEAQPDKSGLPSDRFSAERPEGSISTLTIQRTEQRDSAMYRCASSLRGRTEAFFGQGTRLTVV.

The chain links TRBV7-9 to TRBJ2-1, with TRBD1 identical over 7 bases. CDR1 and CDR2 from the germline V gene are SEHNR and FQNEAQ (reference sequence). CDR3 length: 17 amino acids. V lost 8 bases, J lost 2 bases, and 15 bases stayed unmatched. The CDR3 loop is CASSLSAPGTAYNEQFF. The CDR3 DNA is TGTGCCAGCTCACTCAGCGCCCCCGGGACAGCCTACAATGAGCAGTTCTTC.

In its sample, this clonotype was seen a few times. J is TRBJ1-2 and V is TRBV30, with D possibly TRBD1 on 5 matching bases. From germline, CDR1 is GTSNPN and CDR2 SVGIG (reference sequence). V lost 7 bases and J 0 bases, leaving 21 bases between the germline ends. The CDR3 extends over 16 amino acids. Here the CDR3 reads CASQQETAKANYGYTF. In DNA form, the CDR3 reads TGTGCCTCCCAACAGGAGACAGCTAAAGCTAACTATGGCTACACCTTC.

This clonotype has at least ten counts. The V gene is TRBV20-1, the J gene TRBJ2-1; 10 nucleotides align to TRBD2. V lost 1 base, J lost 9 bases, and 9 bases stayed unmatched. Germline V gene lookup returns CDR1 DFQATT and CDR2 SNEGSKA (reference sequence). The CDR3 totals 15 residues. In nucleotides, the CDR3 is TGCAGTGCTAGAGTTACAAGCGGGAGGGCCGGTGAGCAGTTCTTC. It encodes CSARVTSGRAGEQFF.

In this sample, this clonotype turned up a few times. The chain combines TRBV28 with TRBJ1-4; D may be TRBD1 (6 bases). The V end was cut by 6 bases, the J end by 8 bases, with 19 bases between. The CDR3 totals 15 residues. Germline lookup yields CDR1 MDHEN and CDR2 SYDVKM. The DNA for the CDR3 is TGTGCCAGCAGCCCTCGGGGGCAGGGTCTCGAAAAACTGTTTTTT. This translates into CASSPRGQGLEKLFF.

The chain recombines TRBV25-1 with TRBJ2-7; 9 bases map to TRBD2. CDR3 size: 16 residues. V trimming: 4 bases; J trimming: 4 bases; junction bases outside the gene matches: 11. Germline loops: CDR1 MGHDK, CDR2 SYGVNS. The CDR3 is CASSGPLAGAVYEQYF. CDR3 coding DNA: TGTGCCAGCAGTGGCCCCTTAGCGGGAGCAGTGTACGAGCAGTACTTC.

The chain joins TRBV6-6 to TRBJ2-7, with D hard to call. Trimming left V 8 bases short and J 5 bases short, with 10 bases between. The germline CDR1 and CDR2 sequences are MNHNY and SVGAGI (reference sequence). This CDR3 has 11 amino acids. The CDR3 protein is CASGSLNEQYF. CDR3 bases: TGTGCCAGCGGTTCACTAAACGAGCAGTACTTC.

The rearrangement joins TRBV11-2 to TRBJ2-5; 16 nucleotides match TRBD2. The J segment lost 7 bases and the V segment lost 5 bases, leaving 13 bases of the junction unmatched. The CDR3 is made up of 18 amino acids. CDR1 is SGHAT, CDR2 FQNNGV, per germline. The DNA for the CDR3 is TGTGCCAGCAGCCCCGGGGGCGGGACTAGCGGGAGGGCTGCGACCCAGTACTTC. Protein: CASSPGGGTSGRAATQYF.

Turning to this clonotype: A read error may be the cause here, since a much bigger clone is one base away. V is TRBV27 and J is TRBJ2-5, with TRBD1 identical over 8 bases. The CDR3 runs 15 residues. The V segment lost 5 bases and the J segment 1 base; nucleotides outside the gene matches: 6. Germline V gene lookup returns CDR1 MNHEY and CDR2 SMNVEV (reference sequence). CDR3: CASSANRGSQETQYF. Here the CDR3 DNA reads TGTGCCAGCAGTGCCAACAGGGGGAGCCAAGAGACCCAGTACTTC.

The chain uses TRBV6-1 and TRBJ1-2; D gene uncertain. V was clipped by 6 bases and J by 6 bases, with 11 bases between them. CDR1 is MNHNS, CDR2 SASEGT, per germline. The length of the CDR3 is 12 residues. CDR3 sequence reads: CASRGWADGYTF. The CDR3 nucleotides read TGTGCCAGCAGGGGGTGGGCTGATGGCTACACCTTC.

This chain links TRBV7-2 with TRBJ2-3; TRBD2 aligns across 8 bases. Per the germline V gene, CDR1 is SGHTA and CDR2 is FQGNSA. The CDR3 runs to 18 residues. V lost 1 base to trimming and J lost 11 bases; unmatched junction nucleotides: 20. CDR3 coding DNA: TGTGCCAGCAGCTTAGTTGTGGCTAGCGGGTCTTCCTACAATGAGCAGTATTTT. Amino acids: CASSLVVASGSSYNEQYF.

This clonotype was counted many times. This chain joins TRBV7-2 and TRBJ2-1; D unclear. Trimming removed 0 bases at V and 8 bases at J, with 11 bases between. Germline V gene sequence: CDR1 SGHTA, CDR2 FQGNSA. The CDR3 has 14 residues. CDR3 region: CASSLAARSHEQFF. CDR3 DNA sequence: TGTGCCAGCAGCTTAGCGGCAAGGTCCCATGAGCAGTTCTTC.

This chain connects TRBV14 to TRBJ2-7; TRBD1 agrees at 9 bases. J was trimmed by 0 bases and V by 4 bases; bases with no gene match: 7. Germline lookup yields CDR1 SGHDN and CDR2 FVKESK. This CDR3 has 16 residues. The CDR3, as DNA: TGTGCCAGCAGCCTTACCGGGACAGGGTTCTCCTACGAGCAGTACTTC. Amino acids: CASSLTGTGFSYEQYF.

This CDR3 reads CASSLREEAFF. For the CDR3, the DNA is TGTGCCAGCAGTCTCCGGGAGGAAGCTTTCTTT. V is TRBV28 and J is TRBJ1-1; unclear D gene. This CDR3 is 11 amino acids long. With 5 bases removed from V and 8 bases from J, the gap between germline ends came to 9 bases. The germline gives CDR1 MDHEN, CDR2 SYDVKM.

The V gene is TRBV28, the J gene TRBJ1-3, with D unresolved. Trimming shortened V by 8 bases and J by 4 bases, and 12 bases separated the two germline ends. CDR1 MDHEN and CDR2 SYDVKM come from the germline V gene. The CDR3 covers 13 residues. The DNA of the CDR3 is TGTGCCAGCCGGACGAACCCGGGAAACACCATATATTTT. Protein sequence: CASRTNPGNTIYF.

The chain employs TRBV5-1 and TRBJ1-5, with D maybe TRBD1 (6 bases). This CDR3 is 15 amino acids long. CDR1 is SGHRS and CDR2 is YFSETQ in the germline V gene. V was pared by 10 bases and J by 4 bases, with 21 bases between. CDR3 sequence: CAYLLIQGQNQPQHF. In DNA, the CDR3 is TGCGCCTACTTACTGATCCAGGGGCAGAATCAGCCCCAGCATTTT.

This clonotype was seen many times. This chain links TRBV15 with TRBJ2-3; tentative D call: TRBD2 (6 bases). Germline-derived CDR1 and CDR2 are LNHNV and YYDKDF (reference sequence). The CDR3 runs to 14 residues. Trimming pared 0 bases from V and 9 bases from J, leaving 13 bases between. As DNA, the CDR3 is TGTGCCACCAGCAGAGAGGCGGGAAGTACCACGCAGTATTTT. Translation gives CATSREAGSTTQYF.

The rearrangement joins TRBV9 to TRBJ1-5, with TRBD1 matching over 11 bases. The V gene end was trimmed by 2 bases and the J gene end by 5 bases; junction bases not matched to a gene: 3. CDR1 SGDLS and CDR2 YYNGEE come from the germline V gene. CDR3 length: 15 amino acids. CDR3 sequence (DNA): TGTGCCAGCAGCGTGGGACAGGGGGTCGATCAGCCCCAGCATTTT. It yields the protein CASSVGQGVDQPQHF.